In its sample, the clone carrying this TCR beta chain was seen a few times. CDR1 is SGHNT, CDR2 YYREEE, per germline (reference sequence). J was trimmed by 5 bases and V by 3 bases; bases with no gene match: 12. The CDR3 loop spans 16 amino acids. Produced via immunoSEQ multiplex PCR; TCRdb's table is partial and in-frame only. The data show some 110,000 clones, 65% to 80% seen once. This record comes from a study of blood T cell repertoires in COVID-19. Looking at the study overall: The cDNA or gDNA used as material had been derived from T cells, B-cell-depleted T cells, or PBMCs.

The chain links TRBV5-4 to TRBJ2-5, with 8 bases aligning to TRBD2. The sample comprised peripheral blood. The clonotype was recovered from a man between 45 and 60 years old with acute or convalescent COVID-19. The CDR3 DNA follows: TGTGCCAGCAGCTCGGACCCAGCGGGAGTTTGGGAGACCCAGTACTTC. Amino acids: CASSSDPAGVWETQYF.